Listed here are 32 T cell receptor beta chains from one sample, sequenced in a study of cytomegalovirus exposure and HLA in healthy donors. PCR primers comprised 60 Vbeta and 13 Jbeta primers. This table comes from immunoSEQ multiplex PCR, and its TCRdb copy is limited to in-frame clones, with some not included. The table lists 150,000 or so clones, roughly 70% of them singletons, with 2.1% in the top ten. The sequencing sample was made of PBMCs. The receptor set was obtained from a man younger than 40 in good health and CMV-seronegative.

The chain combines TRBV10-1 with TRBJ1-2, with 10 positions matching TRBD1. Germline V gene data show CDR1 as WNHNN and CDR2 as SYGVQD (reference sequence). The CDR3 extends over 13 amino acids. The CDR3 DNA reads TGCCAGGACAGGGGGAAGGGGAGCGATGGCTACACCTTC. Translated, it gives CQDRGKGSDGYTF.

The chain joins TRBV7-2 to TRBJ1-1, with D possibly being TRBD1 (5 bases). The CDR3 is made up of 14 amino acids. Germline V gives CDR1 SGHTA, CDR2 FQGNSA. Trimming stripped 5 bases from V and 3 bases from J, with 13 bases between. CDR3 residues: CASSPQDSYTEAFF. The DNA of the CDR3 is TGTGCCAGCAGCCCACAAGACAGTTACACTGAAGCTTTCTTT.

This chain connects TRBV13 to TRBJ2-2, with D perhaps TRBD2 (7 bases). Trimming cost V 4 bases and J 4 bases, with 13 bases left between them. CDR1 is PRHDT, CDR2 FYEKMQ, per germline (reference sequence). CDR3 length equals 15 residues. CDR3 residues: CASSSMRGGTGELFF. For the CDR3, the DNA is TGTGCCAGCAGCTCCATGAGGGGGGGCACCGGGGAGCTGTTTTTT.

This clone was seen a single time. The chain is built from TRBV7-8 and TRBJ1-2, with D possibly TRBD1 on 5 matching bases. The CDR3 has 15 residues. V was pared by 2 bases and J by 6 bases, with 16 bases between. Germline V lookup: CDR1 SGHVS, CDR2 FQNEAQ. The CDR3 loop reads CASSLMAGGADGYTF. The CDR3 DNA is TGTGCCAGCAGCTTAATGGCGGGGGGAGCGGATGGCTACACCTTC.

The chain uses TRBV13 and TRBJ1-1; 9 bases match TRBD1. CDR3 length equals 15 residues. V shed 3 bases and J 5 bases; nucleotides not matched to a gene: 7. Per germline, CDR1 PRHDT and CDR2 FYEKMQ (reference sequence). In nucleotides, the CDR3 is TGTGCCAGCAGCTTTCCGGGACAGGGTCGGACTGAAGCTTTCTTT. Its translation is CASSFPGQGRTEAFF.

This chain links TRBV7-9 with TRBJ2-2; D gene unclear. Between the trimmed V and J ends, which lost 0 bases and 0 bases, there was a span of 8 bases. CDR3 length: 16 amino acids. Germline values: CDR1 SEHNR, CDR2 FQNEAQ (reference sequence). The CDR3 is CASSLAQSPNTGELFF. CDR3 DNA: TGTGCCAGCAGCTTAGCGCAGTCACCGAACACCGGGGAGCTGTTTTTT.

This clone was picked up a small number of times. V and J are TRBV5-6 and TRBJ1-2; 7 bases line up with TRBD1. This CDR3 is built from 15 residues. Trimming at V came to 6 bases and at J to 1 base, leaving 9 bases not matched to a gene. Germline assignment: CDR1 SGHDT and CDR2 YYEEEE. Written as DNA, the CDR3 is TGTGCCAGCACCTACACAGGGGATAATAACTATGGCTACACCTTC. Protein: CASTYTGDNNYGYTF. Drawing the rest from reference TRBV5-6 and TRBJ1-2, the complete variable domain is DAGVTQSPTHLIKTRGQQVTLRCSPKSGHDTVSWYQQALGQGPQFIFQYYEEEERQRGNFPDRFSGHQFPNYSSELNVNALLLGDSALYLCASTYTGDNNYGYTFGSGTRLTVV.

The count of this clone is one. The chain combines TRBV29-1 with TRBJ2-2, with 8 bases that match TRBD2. Germline V CDR1 and CDR2: SQVTM, ANQGSEA. The CDR3 spans 14 residues. V was clipped by 4 bases and J by 7 bases; unmatched bases: 8. As DNA, the CDR3 is TGCAGCGTTGGGCGGGGGGAGGCATACGGGGAGCTGTTTTTT. Its translation: CSVGRGEAYGELFF.

This clone has just a few counts. The chain couples TRBV9 to TRBJ1-6, with TRBD1 identical over 9 bases. The trim removed 4 bases at V and 7 bases at J, leaving 9 bases unmatched. The CDR3 extends over 16 amino acids. Germline assignment: CDR1 SGDLS and CDR2 YYNGEE. The CDR3 sequence is CASSPSPGTGNSPLHF. The CDR3 DNA sequence: TGTGCCAGCAGCCCCTCCCCAGGGACAGGGAATTCACCCCTCCACTTT.

This sequence joins TRBV18 and TRBJ2-7; no clear D. Germline V CDR1 and CDR2: KGHSH, LQKENI. There are 14 residues in the CDR3. V was trimmed by 1 base and J by 5 bases, leaving 12 bases between them. The CDR3 region has the DNA TGTGCCAGCTCACCACTAAACCAACCGGACGAGCAGTACTTC. Its protein is CASSPLNQPDEQYF.

The rearrangement joins TRBV5-4 to TRBJ2-3; 12 nucleotides line up with TRBD2. The germline gives CDR1 SGHNT, CDR2 YYREEE (reference sequence). J lost 2 bases, V lost 3 bases, and 4 bases had no gene match. This CDR3 region has 16 residues. CDR3 DNA: TGTGCCAGCAGCTACTGGACTAGCGGGGCCACAGATACGCAGTATTTT. Translating gives CASSYWTSGATDTQYF.

This clone was seen a few times. The chain is built from TRBV5-6 and TRBJ2-7; TRBD2 agrees at 7 bases. V trimming: 6 bases; J trimming: 1 base; junction bases outside the gene matches: 4. Germline lookup yields CDR1 SGHDT and CDR2 YYEEEE. The CDR3 is made up of 13 amino acids. CDR3 nucleotides: TGTGCCAGCACCCTCGGGAGGTCCTACGAGCAGTACTTC. As protein: CASTLGRSYEQYF.

This chain joins TRBV7-2 and TRBJ2-7; tentatively, D is TRBD2 (6 bases). Trimming removed 0 bases at V and 6 bases at J, with 6 bases between. The V gene's germline CDR1 is SGHTA and CDR2 FQGNSA. The CDR3 covers 12 residues. The CDR3 sequence: CASSLAGGEQYF. The CDR3, as DNA: TGTGCCAGCAGCTTAGCGGGGGGCGAGCAGTACTTC.

This chain links TRBV28 with TRBJ2-7; 8 positions match TRBD1. J lost 0 bases, V lost 10 bases, and 11 bases had no gene match. This CDR3 comprises 15 residues. CDR1 and CDR2 from the germline V gene are MDHEN and SYDVKM. The DNA for the CDR3 is TGTGCCACCATCAACGGACAGGGTGGCTCCTACGAGCAGTACTTC. This translates into CATINGQGGSYEQYF.

This chain connects TRBV19 to TRBJ1-3; no reliable D call. The CDR3 extends over 15 amino acids. Trimming removed 0 bases at V and 4 bases at J, with 10 bases between. Germline loops: CDR1 LNHDA, CDR2 SQIVND (reference sequence). The CDR3 region has the DNA TGTGCCAGTAGTATAGATCTTTTCTCCGGAAACACCATATATTTT. Translating gives CASSIDLFSGNTIYF.

The rearrangement uses TRBV11-1 and TRBJ1-6; 7 bases match TRBD1. This CDR3 is 14 amino acids long. The germline gives CDR1 SGHAT, CDR2 FQDESV (reference sequence). The V gene end was trimmed by 5 bases and the J gene end by 7 bases; junction bases not matched to a gene: 5. The CDR3 is CASSVDRANSPLHF. In DNA, the CDR3 is TGTGCCAGCAGCGTAGACAGGGCGAATTCACCCCTCCACTTT.

The V and J genes are TRBV7-6 and TRBJ2-5, with unresolved D. The J call is doubtful: the DNA matches TRBJ2-7 better. This CDR3 is built from 14 residues. Germline-derived CDR1 and CDR2 are SGHVS and FNYEAQ. The CDR3 loop reads CASSLERGTYEQYF. The CDR3 DNA follows: TGTGCCAGCAGCTTAGAGCGAGGAACCTACGAGCAGTACTTC.

This rearrangement joins TRBV5-8 to TRBJ1-2; 7 nucleotides agree with TRBD1. Germline V CDR1 and CDR2: SGHTS, YDEGEE. The CDR3 runs to 13 residues. The J segment lost 7 bases and the V segment lost 1 base, leaving 4 bases of the junction unmatched. The CDR3 is CASSLLEGAGYTF. As DNA, the CDR3 is TGTGCCAGCAGCTTGTTGGAGGGGGCTGGCTACACCTTC. The whole variable domain, filled in from reference TRBV5-8 and TRBJ1-2, reads EAGVTQSPTHLIKTRGQQATLRCSPISGHTSVYWYQQALGLGLQFLLWYDEGEERNRGNFPPRFSGRQFPNYSSELNVNALELEDSALYLCASSLLEGAGYTFGSGTRLTVV.

This sequence joins TRBV2 and TRBJ2-2, with D possibly TRBD2 on 7 matching bases. Between the trimmed V and J ends, which lost 8 bases and 1 base, there was a span of 14 bases. Germline CDR1 and CDR2: SNHLY and FYNNEI. The CDR3 extends over 15 amino acids. This CDR3 is CASEGGSWNTGELFF. The CDR3 bases are TGTGCCAGCGAGGGGGGGAGCTGGAACACCGGGGAGCTGTTTTTT.

The chain employs TRBV6-5 and TRBJ1-1; possible D gene TRBD1, 5 bases. V gave up 4 bases and J gave up 4 bases, with 10 bases separating them. The CDR3 is made up of 13 amino acids. Germline CDR1 and CDR2: MNHEY and SVGAGI. The CDR3 reads CASSSQGFTEAFF. CDR3 nucleotide sequence: TGTGCCAGCAGTTCCCAGGGATTCACTGAAGCTTTCTTT.

The count of this clone is one. V and J are TRBV4-1 and TRBJ1-2; D gene uncertain. Between the trimmed V and J ends, which lost 1 base and 7 bases, there was a span of 10 bases. Germline V CDR1 and CDR2: MGHRA, YSYEKL. The CDR3 length is 13 residues. The CDR3 DNA is TGCGCCAGCAGCCAAGTGGAGAAGCCTGGCTACACCTTC. As protein: CASSQVEKPGYTF.

Here the CDR3 reads CSITGIGETQYF. The CDR3 DNA reads as TGCAGCATCACAGGGATTGGGGAGACCCAGTACTTC. This chain links TRBV29-1 with TRBJ2-5; D may be TRBD1 (6 bases). The germline V gene has CDR1 SQVTM and CDR2 ANQGSEA. The CDR3 extends over 12 amino acids. Trimming cost V 8 bases and J 5 bases, with 15 bases left between them.

This rearrangement joins TRBV5-1 to TRBJ2-1; weak D call: TRBD1 (6 bases). The germline gives CDR1 SGHRS, CDR2 YFSETQ. Trimming removed 0 bases at V and 3 bases at J, with 16 bases between. CDR3 length equals 17 residues. Here the CDR3 reads CASSLGTGYLFYNEQFF. The CDR3 nucleotides read TGCGCCAGCAGCTTGGGTACAGGGTATTTGTTCTACAATGAGCAGTTCTTC.

The CDR3 sequence: CASSPSDTYEQYF. The CDR3 DNA reads TGTGCCAGCAGCCCCAGTGATACCTACGAGCAGTACTTC. The chain uses TRBV6-6 and TRBJ2-7; D call uncertain. The CDR3 is 13 amino acids. Trimming took 6 bases from V and 2 from J, leaving 11 bases between them. Germline CDR1 reads MNHNY; CDR2 reads SVGAGI (reference sequence).

The chain couples TRBV4-1 to TRBJ2-7; tentatively, D is TRBD1 (5 bases). The ends were cut back, 1 base at V and 6 bases at J, with 16 bases in the middle. CDR3 length: 15 residues. CDR1 is MGHRA, CDR2 YSYEKL, per germline. Here the CDR3 DNA reads TGCGCCAGCAGCCAAGCTCCGACGGACACTCGCGAGCAGTACTTC. This codes for CASSQAPTDTREQYF.

This clone has just a few counts. The chain has TRBV28 and TRBJ2-7; the D gene is possibly TRBD2 (6 bases). There are 13 residues in the CDR3. The germline V and J ends were trimmed by 2 bases and 5 bases, with 10 bases remaining between them. Germline V lookup: CDR1 MDHEN, CDR2 SYDVKM. The CDR3 is CASSLAGRHEQYF. The DNA for the CDR3 is TGTGCCAGCAGTTTAGCTGGGAGGCACGAGCAGTACTTC.

Of note for this clone: A read error may account for a junction end that differs from germline. This chain joins TRBV7-7 and TRBJ2-2; the D gene is possibly TRBD1 (5 bases). The CDR3 contains 16 residues. Germline lookup yields CDR1 SSHAT and CDR2 FNYEAQ (reference sequence). The DNA for the CDR3 is TGTGCTAGCAGCTTAGATTTGGGGCGGCTCCCCGGGGAGCTGTTTTTT. It codes for CASSLDLGRLPGELFF.

The rearrangement uses TRBV20-1 and TRBJ2-3, with D unresolved. V lost 3 bases and J 6 bases, leaving 7 bases between the germline ends. Germline V gives CDR1 DFQATT, CDR2 SNEGSKA (reference sequence). This CDR3 has 11 residues. CDR3 coding DNA: TGCAGTGCTAGGGAGTGGGATACGCAGTATTTT. It yields the protein CSAREWDTQYF.

The J gene is TRBJ2-5, the V gene TRBV5-1, with 9 bases matching TRBD1. Germline trimming cut 0 bases from V and 3 bases from J; bases unmatched to any gene: 12. CDR1 and CDR2 from the germline V gene are SGHRS and YFSETQ. The CDR3 sequence is 18 residues long. CDR3 protein: CASSLGGQGDIRKETQYF. The CDR3 bases are TGCGCCAGCAGCTTGGGGGGACAGGGCGATATTCGAAAAGAGACCCAGTACTTC.

In its sample, this clone was seen a few times. This sequence joins TRBV27 and TRBJ1-1; 7 positions agree with TRBD1. The CDR3 is 13 amino acids. V was pared by 10 bases and J by 5 bases, with 10 bases of the junction left unmatched. Germline assignment: CDR1 MNHEY and CDR2 SMNVEV (reference sequence). CDR3 DNA sequence: TGTGCCACCTCGACAGGGTTTGGGACTGAAGCTTTCTTT. Amino acids: CATSTGFGTEAFF.

This clone occurred once. This sequence joins TRBV7-2 and TRBJ2-1; 8 nucleotides agree with TRBD2. This CDR3 region has 16 residues. V was clipped by 1 base and J by 3 bases; unmatched bases: 5. CDR1 is SGHTA and CDR2 is FQGNSA in the germline V gene. The DNA of the CDR3 is TGTGCCAGCAGCTTAGACGGGGGGGGACTCTACAATGAGCAGTTCTTC. Residues: CASSLDGGGLYNEQFF.

On this clone itself: One end of the junction varies from germline; a read error may be responsible. The J gene is TRBJ1-5, the V gene TRBV23-1; the D is unclear. TRBV23-1 is designated an ORF whose function remains uncertain. The CDR3 sequence is 13 residues long. CDR3 residues: CDPRDCGNQPQHF. The DNA of the CDR3 is TGTGATCCGCGGGATTGCGGCAATCAGCCCCAGCATTTT.